This T cell receptor (beta chain) was sequenced during a study of TIL therapy for anti-PD-1-resistant metastatic lung cancer. Study overall: Tumors carried a median 1.5 non-synonymous mutations per megabase.

CDR3 size: 14 residues. The junction had 5 bases not matched to a gene; V was cut back by 4 bases and J by 2 bases. Germline CDR1 is SGHRS and CDR2 is YFSETQ. This was the immunoSEQ v3 assay. Clones were read by immunoSEQ multiplex PCR, and TCRdb kept only the in-frame ones, dropping some. The table shows about 52,000 clones, with roughly 85% occurring only once. Time point given: pre-treatment sample, taken before nivolumab and TIL therapy. Adults with stage 4 NSCLC were enrolled in a phase I trial. This clone was found a few times. Its antigen is still unknown. Study outcomes and limitations: Patients were highly selected, enriched for treatment-naive, never-smoker and oncogene-addicted cases.

The rearrangement links TRBV5-1 to TRBJ1-2; 7 bases agree with TRBD1. The receptor comes from a woman aged 30 to 85 with non-small cell lung cancer. Material: blood, obtained at baseline. CDR3 sequence (DNA): TGCGCCAGCAGCCCGGGACAGCCCAACTATGGCTACACCTTC. Translation gives CASSPGQPNYGYTF.